This T cell receptor beta chain was documented in a study of shared clonotypes between healthy human individuals. Deep was the level at which the assay was run. Genomic DNA belonging to each subset was distributed in equal measure over several immunoSEQ plates. Libraries were prepared by immunoSEQ multiplex PCR; TCRdb keeps only in-frame clonotypes and omits some of them. Of approximately 2.3 million clones listed, approximately 95% are singletons. The CDR3 length is 15 residues. J gave up 4 bases and V 5 bases, and 7 bases lay outside the gene matches. Germline V gene sequence: CDR1 MNHEY, CDR2 SVGAGI.

The sequencing input was naive CD4+ T cells from PBMCs. Subset of the sample: CD45RA+ positively selected. This receptor was obtained from a young man in good health. Some clones in this sample may be carry-over from other donors' samples. The chain has TRBV6-5 and TRBJ2-3; TRBD2 matches at 9 bases. CDR3 in amino acids: CASSTAGGRADTQYF. The DNA for the CDR3 is TGTGCCAGCAGTACAGCGGGAGGAAGAGCAGATACGCAGTATTTT.